This TCR beta chain was profiled in a study of T cell responses to AZD1222 COVID-19 vaccine. Study observations and caveats: Rises in breadth and depth of Spike-specific TCRs came after two AZD1222 doses. Nearly half of spike-specific TCRs reportedly target variant regions that are unmutated in the B.1.351 and B.1.1.7 variants. The sample set comprised mostly white British donors with more females, and clonal diversity was possibly underestimated.

Second doses at about 4 or about 12 weeks were pooled. With regard to this clone: Its antigen remains unidentified.

Trimming left V 7 bases short and J 4 bases short, with 14 bases between. CDR3 length: 13 amino acids. Germline V gene data show CDR1 as PRHDT and CDR2 as FYEKMQ (reference sequence). Produced via immunoSEQ multiplex PCR; TCRdb's table is partial and in-frame only. The sample lists over 150,000 clones; 88% were seen once. This chain connects TRBV13 to TRBJ2-7, with D tentatively TRBD2 (6 bases). The sequence derives from an adult who received the AZD1222 COVID-19 vaccine. The sample was peripheral blood, taken 28 days after the second AZD1222 dose. The CDR3 sequence is CASTTSRGYEQYF. The CDR3 DNA reads TGTGCCAGCACAACTAGCCGCGGATACGAGCAGTACTTC.